Listed below are T cell receptor beta chains from one sample, sequenced in a study of T cell responses to AZD1222 COVID-19 vaccine. Sequencing was performed with immunoSEQ multiplex PCR; in TCRdb, only in-frame clones are kept and a portion is missing. The sample records approximately 180,000 clones, around nine tenths being singletons. The sequencing here drew on peripheral blood, taken on day 0 of AZD1222 vaccination. These receptors were obtained from an adult in good health. CDR3s include the opening cysteine and the closing phenylalanine or tryptophan. Fields, in order: clone size, V gene, J gene, D gene, CDR3 DNA, CDR3 protein. The D gene is left open where the match is weak. The size of a clone is reported for some rows only, either as once, few or many, or as a class for expanded clones.

>once|TRBV7-9|TRBJ1-4|-
TGTGCCAGCAGCTTAGTGGAGGGCTTGAATGAAAAACTGTTTTTT
CASSLVEGLNEKLFF
>once|TRBV2|TRBJ2-2|TRBD1
TGTGCCAGCAGCCTCCGGGACAGGGGTACCGGGGAGCTGTTTTTT
CASSLRDRGTGELFF
>-|TRBV5-4|TRBJ1-4|-
TGTGCCAGCAGCTTGTTCCAGAGGGGGGAAAAACTGTTTTTT
CASSLFQRGEKLFF
>-|TRBV5-6|TRBJ2-7|TRBD1
TGTGCCAGCAGCTTAGGGACAGATTTCTACGAGCAGTACTTC
CASSLGTDFYEQYF
>few|TRBV7-6|TRBJ2-1|TRBD2
TGTGCCAGCGGGTCCTTAGGCGGGAGGGCCGCCTACAATGAGCAGTTCTTC
CASGSLGGRAAYNEQFF
>-|TRBV7-2|TRBJ1-4|-
TGTGCCAGCAGCTTAGCTGGGGGGGCGGGAGAAAAACTGTTTTTT
CASSLAGGAGEKLFF
>-|TRBV28|TRBJ2-7|-
TGTGCCAGCAGGTCACCAGGGGCCTACTCCTACGAGCAGTACTTC
CASRSPGAYSYEQYF
>-|TRBV6-1|TRBJ2-2|TRBD2
TGTGCCAGCAGTGTTTCGACTAGCGGGAGAGGCGGCACCGGGGAGCTGTTTTTT
CASSVSTSGRGGTGELFF
>-|TRBV6-2/TRBV6-3|TRBJ1-6|-
TGTGCCAGCAGTCCAGGGGATTATAATTCACCCCTCCACTTT
CASSPGDYNSPLHF
>-|TRBV7-9|TRBJ1-2|-
TGTGCCAGCAGCCGATGGCCCACAAAGACCCGGGACTGGTATGGCTACACCTTC
CASSRWPTKTRDWYGYTF
>once|TRBV30|TRBJ2-1|TRBD2
TGTGCCTGGAGTACGGGACTAGGTAACAATGAGCAGTTCTTC
CAWSTGLGNNEQFF
>-|TRBV2|TRBJ1-5|-
TGTGCCAGCAGTGAACTCCCCAATCAGCCCCAGCATTTT
CASSELPNQPQHF
>-|TRBV9|TRBJ2-7|-
TGTGCCAGCAGCGTATTCAGCGACTCCTACGAGCAGTACTTC
CASSVFSDSYEQYF
>-|TRBV7-9|TRBJ2-5|-
TGTGCCAGCACCATTTCACCGGAGACCCAGTACTTC
CASTISPETQYF
>-|TRBV7-8|TRBJ2-5|-
TGTGCCAGCAGCTTAGGTCTCATCGAAGAGACCCAGTACTTC
CASSLGLIEETQYF
>-|TRBV24-1|TRBJ2-1|-
TGTGCCACCAGTGATAGGGGCAGGGGTATCTACAATGAGCAGTTCTTC
CATSDRGRGIYNEQFF
>-|TRBV19|TRBJ2-2|-
TGTGCCAGTAGTTCCAGGGGCCCCGGGGAGCTGTTTTTT
CASSSRGPGELFF
>-|TRBV18|TRBJ1-3|TRBD1
TGTGCCAGCTCACCCTCGACAGGGGGCTCTGGAAACACCATATATTTT
CASSPSTGGSGNTIYF
>-|TRBV5-6|TRBJ1-2|-
TGTGCCAGCAGCTTCCCTCCTGGGGGGCCTGCCTATGGCTACACCTTC
CASSFPPGGPAYGYTF
>-|TRBV2|TRBJ2-7|-
TGTGCCAGCGGTCTATCCAGAGACGAGCAGTACTTC
CASGLSRDEQYF
>-|TRBV27|TRBJ2-7|TRBD2
TGTGCCAGCAGTTCGCGATGGCGGGAGGGTTTTTCGTCCTACGAGCAGTACTTC
CASSSRWREGFSSYEQYF
>-|TRBV5-8|TRBJ2-2|TRBD2
TGTGCCAGCAGCTTGCCGGGGGGGAACACCGGGGAGCTGTTTTTT
CASSLPGGNTGELFF
>-|TRBV5-7|TRBJ1-5|TRBD1
TGTGCCAGCGTGACCAAGGACAGGCCCGCTGGGAATCAGCCCCAGCATTTT
CASVTKDRPAGNQPQHF
>-|TRBV30|TRBJ2-3|-
TGTGCCTGGAGTGACGGGACAAGGACCACAGATACGCAGTATTTT
CAWSDGTRTTDTQYF
>-|TRBV2|TRBJ1-1|TRBD1
TGTGCCAGCAGATTACAGGGGGCTGGGAACACTGAAGCTTTCTTT
CASRLQGAGNTEAFF
>-|TRBV11-2|TRBJ1-6|TRBD1
TGTGCCAGCAGCTCCTTCGACAGGGGGCAATATTCACCCCTCCACTTT
CASSSFDRGQYSPLHF
>-|TRBV5-1|TRBJ2-2|TRBD2
TGCGCCAGCAGCCCCCTAGCGGGAACCGATGGCGGGGAGCTGTTTTTT
CASSPLAGTDGGELFF